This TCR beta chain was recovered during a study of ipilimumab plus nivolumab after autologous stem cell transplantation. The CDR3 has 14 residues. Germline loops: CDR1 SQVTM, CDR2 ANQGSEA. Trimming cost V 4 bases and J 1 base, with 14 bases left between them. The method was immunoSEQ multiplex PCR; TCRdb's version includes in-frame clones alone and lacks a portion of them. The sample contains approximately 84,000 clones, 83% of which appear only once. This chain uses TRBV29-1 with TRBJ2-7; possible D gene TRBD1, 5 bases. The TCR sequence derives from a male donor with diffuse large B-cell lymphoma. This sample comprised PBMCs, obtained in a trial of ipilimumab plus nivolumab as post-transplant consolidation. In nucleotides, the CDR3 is TGCAGCGTTGTTGGGGCGATGCAGTCCTACGAGCAGTACTTC. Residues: CSVVGAMQSYEQYF.